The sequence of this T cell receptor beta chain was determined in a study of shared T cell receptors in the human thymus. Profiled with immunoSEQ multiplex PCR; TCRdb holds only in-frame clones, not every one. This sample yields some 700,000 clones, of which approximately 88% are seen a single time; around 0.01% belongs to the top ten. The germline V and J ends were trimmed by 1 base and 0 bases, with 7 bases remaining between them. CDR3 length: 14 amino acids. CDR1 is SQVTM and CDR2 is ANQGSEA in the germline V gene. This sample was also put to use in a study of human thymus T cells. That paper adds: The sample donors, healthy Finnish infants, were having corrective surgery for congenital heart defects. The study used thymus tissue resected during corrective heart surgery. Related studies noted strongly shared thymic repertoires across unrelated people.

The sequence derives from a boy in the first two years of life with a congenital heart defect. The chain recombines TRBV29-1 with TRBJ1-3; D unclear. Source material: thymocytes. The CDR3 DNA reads TGCAGCGTTGAAGGCCAGTCCTCTGGAAACACCATATATTTT. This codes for CSVEGQSSGNTIYF.